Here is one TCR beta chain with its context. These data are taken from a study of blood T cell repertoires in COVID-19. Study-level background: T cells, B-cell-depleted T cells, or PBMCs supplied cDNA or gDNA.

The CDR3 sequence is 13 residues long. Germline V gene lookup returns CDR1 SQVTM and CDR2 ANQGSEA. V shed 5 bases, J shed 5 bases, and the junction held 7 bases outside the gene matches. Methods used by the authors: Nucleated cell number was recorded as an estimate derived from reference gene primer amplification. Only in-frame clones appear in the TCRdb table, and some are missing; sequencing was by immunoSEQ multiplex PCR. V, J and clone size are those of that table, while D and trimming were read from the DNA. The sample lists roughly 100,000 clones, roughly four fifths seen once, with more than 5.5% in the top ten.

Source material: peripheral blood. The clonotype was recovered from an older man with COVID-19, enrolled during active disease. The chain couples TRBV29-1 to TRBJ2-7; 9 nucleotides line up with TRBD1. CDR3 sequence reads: CSVRGQGTHEQYF. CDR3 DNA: TGCAGCGTTAGGGGACAGGGAACCCACGAGCAGTACTTC.